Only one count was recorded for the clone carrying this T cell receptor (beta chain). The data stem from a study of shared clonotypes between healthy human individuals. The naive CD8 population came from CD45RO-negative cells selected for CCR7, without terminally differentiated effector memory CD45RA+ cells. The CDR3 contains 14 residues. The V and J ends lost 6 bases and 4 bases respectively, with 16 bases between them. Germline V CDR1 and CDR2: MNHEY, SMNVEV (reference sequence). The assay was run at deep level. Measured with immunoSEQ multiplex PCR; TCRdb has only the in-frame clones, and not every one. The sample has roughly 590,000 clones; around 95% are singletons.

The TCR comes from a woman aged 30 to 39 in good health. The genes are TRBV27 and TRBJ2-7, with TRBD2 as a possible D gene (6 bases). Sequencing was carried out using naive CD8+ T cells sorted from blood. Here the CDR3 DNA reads TGTGCCAGCAGCCTAGGGTGGGGAGGTTACGAGCAGTACTTC. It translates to CASSLGWGGYEQYF.